One sample yielded the 8 T cell receptor beta chains listed below, sequenced in a study of identical twins. MiXCR was run by TCRdb on the 5' RACE reads, yielding one entry per CDR3 protein. The sample has about 220,000 distinct CDR3 sequences; around 6.5% are singletons. These data also featured in a second study, about T cells expressing NK-cell markers.

The sample comprised CD8+ T cells sorted from blood. The receptors come from a woman aged 18 to 35 in good health.

The table lists this clonotype with a few counts. This sequence joins TRBV9 and TRBJ1-4, with 10 bases identical to TRBD1. The CDR3 consists of 16 residues. V shed 3 bases and J 5 bases; nucleotides not matched to a gene: 7. Germline values: CDR1 SGDLS, CDR2 YYNGEE. Here the CDR3 reads CASSERQGARNEKLFF. The CDR3 DNA follows: TGTGCCAGCAGCGAGAGACAGGGGGCAAGGAATGAAAAACTGTTTTTT.

This clonotype has at least ten counts. The DNA of the CDR3 is TGTGCCAGCAGCCCCGACCCCCTTGGGGCCAACGTCCTGACTTTC. Translating it yields CASSPDPLGANVLTF. V and J are TRBV12-3 or TRBV12-4 and TRBJ2-6; D gene ambiguous. Trimming pared 6 bases from V and 3 bases from J, leaving 12 bases between. The CDR3 covers 15 residues.

The V and J genes are TRBV7-9 and TRBJ2-7, with 9 nucleotides matching TRBD2. This CDR3 has 16 amino acids. The ends lost 5 bases at V and 3 bases at J; junction bases unmatched: 11. The germline V gene has CDR1 SEHNR and CDR2 FQNEAQ (reference sequence). DNA for the CDR3: TGTGCCAGCAGCCCAACCCTTCAAGCGGGAGGCTACGAGCAGTACTTC. As protein: CASSPTLQAGGYEQYF.

This clonotype appeared a few times. The gene calls are TRBV6-1 and TRBJ1-1, with 7 positions matching TRBD1. This CDR3 is built from 15 residues. The junction had 17 bases not matched to a gene; V was cut back by 5 bases and J by 11 bases. CDR1 and CDR2 from the germline V gene are MNHNS and SASEGT. CDR3 sequence reads: CASSPTRGGDRDAFF. For the CDR3, the DNA is TGTGCCAGCAGTCCCACGCGGGGGGGAGACAGGGACGCTTTCTTT.

The V call is TRBV6-1, the J call TRBJ2-3, with D maybe TRBD2 (6 bases). Germline CDR1 is MNHNS and CDR2 is SASEGT. V lost 2 bases and J 2 bases, leaving 14 bases between the germline ends. The CDR3 runs to 16 residues. The CDR3 reads CASSELLATYTDTQYF. Here the CDR3 DNA reads TGTGCCAGCAGTGAACTGCTAGCGACATACACAGATACGCAGTATTTT.

This clonotype was detected many times. The genes are TRBV29-1 and TRBJ1-1; D gene ambiguous. There are 14 residues in the CDR3. Trimming shortened V by 5 bases and J by 0 bases, and 13 bases separated the two germline ends. Germline V gene sequence: CDR1 SQVTM, CDR2 ANQGSEA. CDR3 loop: CSVLRPGLNTEAFF. In DNA form, the CDR3 reads TGCAGCGTTCTCAGACCGGGATTGAACACTGAAGCTTTCTTT.

This clonotype was detected only a few times. CDR3 bases: TGCGCCAGCAGCCAAGGTCTAGGGGACTATGGCTACACCTTC. This codes for CASSQGLGDYGYTF. The chain employs TRBV4-3 and TRBJ1-2; the D gene is possibly TRBD1 (5 bases). Between the trimmed V and J ends, which lost 1 base and 3 bases, there was a span of 9 bases. The CDR3 totals 14 residues. CDR1 and CDR2 (germline): LGHNA, YSLEER.

This chain links TRBV3-1 with TRBJ1-1, with D tentatively TRBD1 (5 bases). V lost 4 bases to trimming and J lost 1 base, with 13 bases between them. Germline CDR1 is LGHDT and CDR2 is YNNKEL (reference sequence). The CDR3 is 15 amino acids. The CDR3 region is CASSPWGFPNTEAFF. CDR3 nucleotide sequence: TGTGCCAGCAGCCCCTGGGGCTTCCCGAACACTGAAGCTTTCTTT. The full variable domain, with the rest looked up from reference TRBV3-1 and TRBJ1-1, is DTAVSQTPKYLVTQMGNDKSIKCEQNLGHDTMYWYKQDSKKFLKIMFSYNNKELIINETVPNRFSPKSPDKAHLNLHINSLELGDSAVYFCASSPWGFPNTEAFFGQGTRLTVV.